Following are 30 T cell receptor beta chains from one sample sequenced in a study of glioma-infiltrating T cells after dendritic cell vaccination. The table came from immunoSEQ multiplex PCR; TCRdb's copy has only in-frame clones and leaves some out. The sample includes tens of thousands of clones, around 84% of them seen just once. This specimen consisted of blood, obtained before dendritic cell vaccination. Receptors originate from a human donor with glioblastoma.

The CDR3 sequence is CSVASRGQTQYF. CDR3 coding DNA: TGCAGCGTTGCCTCCAGGGGACAGACCCAGTACTTC. This chain links TRBV29-1 with TRBJ2-5; D is perhaps TRBD1 (6 bases). The germline V and J ends were trimmed by 4 bases and 6 bases, with 12 bases remaining between them. Germline CDR1 reads SQVTM; CDR2 reads ANQGSEA. This CDR3 spans 12 amino acids.

The DNA for the CDR3 is TGCGCCAGCAGCCGGGACAGGGGCTACGAGCAGTACTTC. As protein: CASSRDRGYEQYF. The chain is built from TRBV4-1 and TRBJ2-7, with 10 bases aligning to TRBD1. The CDR3 consists of 13 residues. The V segment lost 4 bases and the J segment 3 bases; nucleotides outside the gene matches: 0. Germline V CDR1 and CDR2: MGHRA, YSYEKL.

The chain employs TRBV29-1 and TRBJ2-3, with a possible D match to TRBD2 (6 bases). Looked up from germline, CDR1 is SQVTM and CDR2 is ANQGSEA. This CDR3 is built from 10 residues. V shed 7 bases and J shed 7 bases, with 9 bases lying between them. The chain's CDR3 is CSDGGNTQYF. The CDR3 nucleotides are TGCAGCGATGGGGGGAATACGCAGTATTTT.

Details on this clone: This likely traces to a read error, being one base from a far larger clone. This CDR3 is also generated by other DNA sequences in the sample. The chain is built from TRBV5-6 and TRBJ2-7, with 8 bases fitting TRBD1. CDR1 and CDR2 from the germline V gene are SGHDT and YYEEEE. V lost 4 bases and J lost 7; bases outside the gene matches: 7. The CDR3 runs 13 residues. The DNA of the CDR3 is TGTGCCAGCAGCCAAAGGACAGGGAGGGAGCAGTACTTC. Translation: CASSQRTGREQYF.

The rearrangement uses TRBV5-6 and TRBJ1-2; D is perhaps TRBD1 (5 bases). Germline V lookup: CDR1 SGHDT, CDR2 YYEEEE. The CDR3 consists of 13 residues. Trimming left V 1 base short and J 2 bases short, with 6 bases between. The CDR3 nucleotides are TGTGCCAGCAGCTTGCCAGGGAACTATGGCTACACCTTC. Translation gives CASSLPGNYGYTF.

In nucleotides, the CDR3 is TGTGCCAGCAGTCATTGGGGGGGCAGTGGCGGGGAGCTGTTTTTT. Protein: CASSHWGGSGGELFF. This rearrangement joins TRBV28 to TRBJ2-2; tentative D call: TRBD2 (7 bases). The V end lost 5 bases, the J end lost 7 bases, and 17 bases lay between the germline ends. Looked up from germline, CDR1 is MDHEN and CDR2 is SYDVKM. This CDR3 has 15 amino acids.

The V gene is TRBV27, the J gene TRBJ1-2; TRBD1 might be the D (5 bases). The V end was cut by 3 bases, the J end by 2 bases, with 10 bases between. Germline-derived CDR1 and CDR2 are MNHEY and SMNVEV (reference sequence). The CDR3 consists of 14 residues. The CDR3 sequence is CASSFGRANYGYTF. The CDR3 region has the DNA TGTGCCAGCAGTTTTGGCAGGGCGAACTATGGCTACACCTTC.

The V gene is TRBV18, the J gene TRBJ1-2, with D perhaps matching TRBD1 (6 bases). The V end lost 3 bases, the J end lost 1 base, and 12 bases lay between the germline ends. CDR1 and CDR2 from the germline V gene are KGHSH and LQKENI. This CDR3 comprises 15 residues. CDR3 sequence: CASSPEQGINYGYTF. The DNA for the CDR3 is TGTGCCAGCTCACCGGAACAGGGCATTAACTATGGCTACACCTTC.

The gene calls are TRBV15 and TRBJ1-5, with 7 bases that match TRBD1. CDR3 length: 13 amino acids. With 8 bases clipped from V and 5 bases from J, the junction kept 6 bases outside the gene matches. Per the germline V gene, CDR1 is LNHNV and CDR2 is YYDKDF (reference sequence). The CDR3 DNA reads TGTGCCACCCAATCGGACAGGTATCAGCCCCAGCATTTT. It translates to CATQSDRYQPQHF.

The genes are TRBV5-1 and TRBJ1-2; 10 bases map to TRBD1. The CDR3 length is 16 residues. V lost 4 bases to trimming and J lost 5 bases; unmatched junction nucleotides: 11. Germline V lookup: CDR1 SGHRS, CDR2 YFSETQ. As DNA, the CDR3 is TGCGCCAGCAGCAACGGACAGGGGGTCCCACGGTATGGCTACACCTTC. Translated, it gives CASSNGQGVPRYGYTF.

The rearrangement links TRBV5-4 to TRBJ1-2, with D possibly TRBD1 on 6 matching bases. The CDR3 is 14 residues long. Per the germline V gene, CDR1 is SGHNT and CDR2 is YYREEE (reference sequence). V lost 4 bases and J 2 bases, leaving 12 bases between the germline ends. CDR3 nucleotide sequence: TGTGCCAGCAGCCTGAAACAGGGAAACTATGGCTACACCTTC. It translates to CASSLKQGNYGYTF.

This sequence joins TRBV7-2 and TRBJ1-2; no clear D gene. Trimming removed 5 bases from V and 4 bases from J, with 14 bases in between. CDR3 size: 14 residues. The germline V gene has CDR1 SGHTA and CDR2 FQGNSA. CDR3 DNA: TGTGCCAGCAGCCCGGGTATGAGTCCCTATGGCTACACCTTC. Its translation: CASSPGMSPYGYTF.

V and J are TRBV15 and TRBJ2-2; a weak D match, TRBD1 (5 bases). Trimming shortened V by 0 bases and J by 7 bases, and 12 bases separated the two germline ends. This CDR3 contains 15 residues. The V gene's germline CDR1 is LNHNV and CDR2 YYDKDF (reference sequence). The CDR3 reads CATSRDFKTDGELFF. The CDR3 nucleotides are TGTGCCACCAGCAGAGACTTCAAGACAGACGGGGAGCTGTTTTTT.

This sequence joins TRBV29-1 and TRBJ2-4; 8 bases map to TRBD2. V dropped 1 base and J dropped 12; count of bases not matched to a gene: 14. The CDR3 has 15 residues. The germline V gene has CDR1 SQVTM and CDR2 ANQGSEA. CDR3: CSVEGGERGGRNQYF. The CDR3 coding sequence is TGCAGCGTTGAAGGCGGGGAGCGCGGGGGGCGGAATCAGTACTTC. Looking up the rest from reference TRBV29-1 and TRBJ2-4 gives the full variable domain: SAVISQKPSRDICQRGTSLTIQCQVDSQVTMMFWYRQQPGQSLTLIATANQGSEATYESGFVIDKFPISRPNLTFSTLTVSNMSPEDSSIYLCSVEGGERGGRNQYFGAGTRLSVL.

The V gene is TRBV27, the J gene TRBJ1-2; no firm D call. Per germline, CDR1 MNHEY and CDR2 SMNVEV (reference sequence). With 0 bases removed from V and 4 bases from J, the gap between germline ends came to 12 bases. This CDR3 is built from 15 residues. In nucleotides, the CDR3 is TGTGCCAGCAGTTTATCGGAGCGGAGCCCCTATGGCTACACCTTC. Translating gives CASSLSERSPYGYTF.

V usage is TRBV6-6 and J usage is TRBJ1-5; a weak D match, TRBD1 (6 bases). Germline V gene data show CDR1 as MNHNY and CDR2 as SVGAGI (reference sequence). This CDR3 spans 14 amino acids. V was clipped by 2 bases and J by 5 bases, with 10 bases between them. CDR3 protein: CASSYRGHDQPQHF. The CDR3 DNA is TGTGCCAGCAGTTACAGGGGACATGATCAGCCCCAGCATTTT.

CDR3 residues: CASSKNRVGYTF. The CDR3 DNA is TGTGCCAGTAGTAAGAACAGGGTTGGCTACACCTTC. The gene calls are TRBV19 and TRBJ1-2, with D maybe TRBD1 (6 bases). This CDR3 region has 12 residues. Trimming stripped 4 bases from V and 7 bases from J, with 10 bases between. Germline V lookup: CDR1 LNHDA, CDR2 SQIVND (reference sequence).

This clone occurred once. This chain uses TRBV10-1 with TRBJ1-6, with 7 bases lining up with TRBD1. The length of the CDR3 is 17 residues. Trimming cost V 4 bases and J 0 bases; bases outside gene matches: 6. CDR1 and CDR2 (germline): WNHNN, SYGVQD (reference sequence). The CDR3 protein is CASSAGTESSYNSPLHF. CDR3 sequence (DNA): TGCGCCAGCAGTGCAGGGACAGAGAGCTCCTATAATTCACCCCTCCACTTT.

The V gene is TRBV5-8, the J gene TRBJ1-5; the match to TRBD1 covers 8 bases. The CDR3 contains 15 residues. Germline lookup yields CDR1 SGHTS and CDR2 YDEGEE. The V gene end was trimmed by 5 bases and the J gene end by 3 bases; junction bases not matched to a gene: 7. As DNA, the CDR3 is TGTGCCAGCAGGAGGGACAGGATGGACAATCAGCCCCAGCATTTT. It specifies CASRRDRMDNQPQHF.

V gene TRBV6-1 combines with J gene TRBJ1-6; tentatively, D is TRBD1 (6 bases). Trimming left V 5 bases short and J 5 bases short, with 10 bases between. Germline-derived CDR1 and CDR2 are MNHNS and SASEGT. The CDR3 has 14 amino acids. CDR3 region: CASSKQGHNSPLHF. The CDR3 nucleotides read TGTGCCAGCAGTAAACAGGGCCATAATTCACCCCTCCACTTT.

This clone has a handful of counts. The CDR3 DNA is TGTGCCAGTAGTATAGTGGGACAAGACCAAGAGACCCAGTACTTC. Translating gives CASSIVGQDQETQYF. V and J are TRBV19 and TRBJ2-5; D may be TRBD1 (6 bases). Per germline, CDR1 LNHDA and CDR2 SQIVND (reference sequence). V gave up 1 base and J gave up 0 bases, with 9 bases separating them. CDR3 size: 15 residues.

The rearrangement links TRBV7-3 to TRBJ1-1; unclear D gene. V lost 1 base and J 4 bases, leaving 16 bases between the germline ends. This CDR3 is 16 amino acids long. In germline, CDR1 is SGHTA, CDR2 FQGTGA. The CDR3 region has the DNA TGTGCCAGCAGCTTAAATATTGGGCCAGCCGGCACTGAAGCTTTCTTT. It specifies CASSLNIGPAGTEAFF.

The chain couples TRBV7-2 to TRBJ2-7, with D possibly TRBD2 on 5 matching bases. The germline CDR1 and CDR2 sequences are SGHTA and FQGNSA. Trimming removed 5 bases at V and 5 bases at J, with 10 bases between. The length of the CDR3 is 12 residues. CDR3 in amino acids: CASSPTGNEQYF. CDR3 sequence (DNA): TGTGCCAGCAGCCCCACCGGGAACGAGCAGTACTTC.

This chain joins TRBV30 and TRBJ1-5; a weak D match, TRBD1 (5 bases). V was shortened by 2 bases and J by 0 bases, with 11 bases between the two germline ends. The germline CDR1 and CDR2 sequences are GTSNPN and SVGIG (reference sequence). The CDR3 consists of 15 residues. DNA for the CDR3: TGTGCCTGGAGTCCGGGGGTGAGTAGCAATCAGCCCCAGCATTTT. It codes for CAWSPGVSSNQPQHF.

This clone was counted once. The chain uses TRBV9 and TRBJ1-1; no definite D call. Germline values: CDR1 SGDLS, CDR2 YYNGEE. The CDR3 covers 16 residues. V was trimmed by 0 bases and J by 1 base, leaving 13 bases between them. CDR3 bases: TGTGCCAGCAGCGTAGAAATTGGGCTGGGGAACACTGAAGCTTTCTTT. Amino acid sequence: CASSVEIGLGNTEAFF. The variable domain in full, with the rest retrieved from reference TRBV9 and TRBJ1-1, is DSGVTQTPKHLITATGQRVTLRCSPRSGDLSVYWYQQSLDQGLQFLIQYYNGEERAKGNILERFSAQQFPDLHSELNLSSLELGDSALYFCASSVEIGLGNTEAFFGQGTRLTVV.

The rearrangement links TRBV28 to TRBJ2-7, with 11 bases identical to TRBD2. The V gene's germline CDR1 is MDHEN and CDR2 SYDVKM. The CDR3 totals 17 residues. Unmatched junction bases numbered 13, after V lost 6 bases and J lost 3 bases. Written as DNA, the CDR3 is TGTGCCAGCAGGATAGGGAATAGCGGGAGGGTTATCTACGAGCAGTACTTC. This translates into CASRIGNSGRVIYEQYF.

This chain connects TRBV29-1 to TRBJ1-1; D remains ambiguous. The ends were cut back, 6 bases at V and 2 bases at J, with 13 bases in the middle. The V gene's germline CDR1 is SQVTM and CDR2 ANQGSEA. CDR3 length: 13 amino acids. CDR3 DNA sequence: TGCAGCGTCCTCCAAGAGGGTAACACTGAAGCTTTCTTT. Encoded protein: CSVLQEGNTEAFF.

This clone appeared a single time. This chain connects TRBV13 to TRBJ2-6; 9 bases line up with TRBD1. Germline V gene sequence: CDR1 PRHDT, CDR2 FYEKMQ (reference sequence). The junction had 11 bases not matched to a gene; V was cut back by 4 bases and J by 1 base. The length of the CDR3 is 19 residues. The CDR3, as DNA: TGTGCCAGCAGCTCCAGTTTCACAGGGGGCTTTTCTGGGGCCAACGTCCTGACTTTC. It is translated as CASSSSFTGGFSGANVLTF. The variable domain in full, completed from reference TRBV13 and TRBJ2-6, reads AAGVIQSPRHLIKEKRETATLKCYPIPRHDTVYWYQQGPGQDPQFLISFYEKMQSDKGSIPDRFSAQQFSDYHSELNMSSLELGDSALYFCASSSSFTGGFSGANVLTFGAGSRLTVL.

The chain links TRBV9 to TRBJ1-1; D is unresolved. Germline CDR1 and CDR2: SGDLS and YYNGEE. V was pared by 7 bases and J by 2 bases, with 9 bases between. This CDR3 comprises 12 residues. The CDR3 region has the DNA TGTGCCAGCGGCTCGGGTAACACTGAAGCTTTCTTT. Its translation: CASGSGNTEAFF.

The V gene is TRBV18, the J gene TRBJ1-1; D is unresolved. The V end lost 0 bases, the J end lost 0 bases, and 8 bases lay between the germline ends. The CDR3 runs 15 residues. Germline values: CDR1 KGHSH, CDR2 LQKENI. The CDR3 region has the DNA TGTGCCAGCTCACCACCGGCGGTTATGAACACTGAAGCTTTCTTT. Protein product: CASSPPAVMNTEAFF. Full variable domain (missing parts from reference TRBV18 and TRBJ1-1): NAGVMQNPRHLVRRRGQEARLRCSPMKGHSHVYWYRQLPEEGLKFMVYLQKENIIDESGMPKERFSAEFPKEGPSILRIQQVVRGDSAAYFCASSPPAVMNTEAFFGQGTRLTVV.